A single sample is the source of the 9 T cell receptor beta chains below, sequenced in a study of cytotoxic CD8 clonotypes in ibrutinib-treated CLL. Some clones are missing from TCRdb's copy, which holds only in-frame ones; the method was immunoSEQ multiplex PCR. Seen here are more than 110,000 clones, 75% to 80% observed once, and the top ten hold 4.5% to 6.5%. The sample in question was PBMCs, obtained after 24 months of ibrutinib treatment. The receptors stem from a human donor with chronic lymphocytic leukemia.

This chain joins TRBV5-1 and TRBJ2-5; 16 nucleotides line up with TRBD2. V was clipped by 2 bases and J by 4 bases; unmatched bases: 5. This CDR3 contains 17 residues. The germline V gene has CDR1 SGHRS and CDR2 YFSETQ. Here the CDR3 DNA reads TGCGCCAGCAGCTTCGGGACTAGCGGGAGGGCCGGAGAGACCCAGTACTTC. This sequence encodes CASSFGTSGRAGETQYF.

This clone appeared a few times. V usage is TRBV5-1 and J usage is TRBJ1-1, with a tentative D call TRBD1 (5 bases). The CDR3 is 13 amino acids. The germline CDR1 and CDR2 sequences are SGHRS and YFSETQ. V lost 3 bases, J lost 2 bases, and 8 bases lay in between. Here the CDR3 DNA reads TGCGCCAGCAGCTCGGGGCAAAACACTGAAGCTTTCTTT. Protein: CASSSGQNTEAFF.

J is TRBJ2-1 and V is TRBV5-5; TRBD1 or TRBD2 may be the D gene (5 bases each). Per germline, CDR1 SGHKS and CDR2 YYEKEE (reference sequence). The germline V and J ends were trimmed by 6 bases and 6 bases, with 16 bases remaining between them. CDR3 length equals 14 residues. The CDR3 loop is CASTRGQVSNEQFF. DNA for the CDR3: TGTGCCAGCACCCGGGGCCAAGTTAGCAATGAGCAGTTCTTC. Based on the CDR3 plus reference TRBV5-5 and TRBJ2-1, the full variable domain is DAGVTQSPTHLIKTRGQQVTLRCSPISGHKSVSWYQQVLGQGPQFIFQYYEKEERGRGNFPDRFSARQFPNYSSELNVNALLLGDSALYLCASTRGQVSNEQFFGPGTRLTVL.

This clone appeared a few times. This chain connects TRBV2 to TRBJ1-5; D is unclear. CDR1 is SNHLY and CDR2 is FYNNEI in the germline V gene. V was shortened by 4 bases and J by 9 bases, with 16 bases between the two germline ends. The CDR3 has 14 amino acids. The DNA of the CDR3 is TGTGCCAGCAGTGCCGGCCAGGCCCGGGGGCCCCAGCATTTT. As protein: CASSAGQARGPQHF.

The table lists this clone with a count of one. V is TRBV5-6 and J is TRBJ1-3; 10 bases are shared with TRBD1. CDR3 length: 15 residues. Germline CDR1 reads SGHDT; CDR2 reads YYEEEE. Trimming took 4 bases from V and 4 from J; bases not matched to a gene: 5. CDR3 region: CASSPGTGDGNTIYF. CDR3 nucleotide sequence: TGTGCCAGCAGCCCCGGGACAGGGGACGGAAACACCATATATTTT.

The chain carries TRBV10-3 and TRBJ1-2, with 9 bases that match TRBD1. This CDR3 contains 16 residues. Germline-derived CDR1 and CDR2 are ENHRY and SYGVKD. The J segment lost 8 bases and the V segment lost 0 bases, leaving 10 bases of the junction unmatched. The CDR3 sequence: CAISESRGRQGEGYTF. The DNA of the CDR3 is TGTGCCATCAGTGAGTCTAGAGGCCGACAGGGGGAAGGCTACACCTTC.

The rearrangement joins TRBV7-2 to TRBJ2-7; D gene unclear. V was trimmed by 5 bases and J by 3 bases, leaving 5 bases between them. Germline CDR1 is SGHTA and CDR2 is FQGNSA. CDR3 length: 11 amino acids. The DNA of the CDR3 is TGTGCCAGCAGCCCAAACTACGAGCAGTACTTC. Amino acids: CASSPNYEQYF. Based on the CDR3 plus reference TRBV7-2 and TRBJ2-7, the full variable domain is GAGVSQSPSNKVTEKGKDVELRCDPISGHTALYWYRQSLGQGLEFLIYFQGNSAPDKSGLPSDRFSAERTGGSVSTLTIQRTQQEDSAVYLCASSPNYEQYFGPGTRLTVT.

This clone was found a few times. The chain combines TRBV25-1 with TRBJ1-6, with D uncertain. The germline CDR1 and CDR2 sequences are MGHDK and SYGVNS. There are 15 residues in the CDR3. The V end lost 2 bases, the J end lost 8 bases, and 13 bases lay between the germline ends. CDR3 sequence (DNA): TGTGCCAGCAGTGAACCCGTGGGGTGGGATTCACCCCTCCACTTT. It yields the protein CASSEPVGWDSPLHF.

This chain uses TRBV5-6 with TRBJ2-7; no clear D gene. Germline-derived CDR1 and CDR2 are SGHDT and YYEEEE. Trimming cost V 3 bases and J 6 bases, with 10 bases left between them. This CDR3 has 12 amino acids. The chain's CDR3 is CASSWMTSEQYF. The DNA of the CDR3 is TGTGCCAGCAGCTGGATGACGAGCGAGCAGTACTTC.